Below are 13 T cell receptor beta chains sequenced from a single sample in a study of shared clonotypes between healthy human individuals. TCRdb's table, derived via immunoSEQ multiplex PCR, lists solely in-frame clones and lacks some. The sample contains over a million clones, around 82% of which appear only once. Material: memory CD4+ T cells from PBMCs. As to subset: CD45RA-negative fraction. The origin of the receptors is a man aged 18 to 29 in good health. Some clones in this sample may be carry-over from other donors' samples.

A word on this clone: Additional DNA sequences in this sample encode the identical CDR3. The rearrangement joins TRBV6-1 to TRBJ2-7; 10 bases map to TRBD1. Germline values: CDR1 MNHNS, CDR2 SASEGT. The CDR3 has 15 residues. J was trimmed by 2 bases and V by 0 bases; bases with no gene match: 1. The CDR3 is CASSEAGTGAYEQYF. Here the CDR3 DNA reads TGTGCCAGCAGTGAAGCGGGGACAGGGGCCTACGAGCAGTACTTC.

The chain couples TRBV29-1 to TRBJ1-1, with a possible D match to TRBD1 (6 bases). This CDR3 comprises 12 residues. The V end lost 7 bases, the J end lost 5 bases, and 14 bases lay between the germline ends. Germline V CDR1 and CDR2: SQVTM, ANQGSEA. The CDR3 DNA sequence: TGCAGCGCTTCCCCAGGGGTAACTGAAGCTTTCTTT. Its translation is CSASPGVTEAFF.

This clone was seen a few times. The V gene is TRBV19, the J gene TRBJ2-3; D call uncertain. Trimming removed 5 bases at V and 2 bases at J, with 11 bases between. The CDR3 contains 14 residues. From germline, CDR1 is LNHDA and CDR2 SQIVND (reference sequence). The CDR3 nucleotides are TGTGCCAGTAGTGTCCTCGACTCCACAGATACGCAGTATTTT. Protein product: CASSVLDSTDTQYF.

In DNA form, the CDR3 reads TGTGCCAGCAGCTCGACGTTCGGTCAGCCCCAGCATTTT. Translated, it gives CASSSTFGQPQHF. The genes are TRBV7-3 and TRBJ1-5; D unclear. The CDR3 runs 13 residues. CDR1 and CDR2 (germline): SGHTA, FQGTGA. The ends were cut back, 4 bases at V and 6 bases at J, with 10 bases in the middle.

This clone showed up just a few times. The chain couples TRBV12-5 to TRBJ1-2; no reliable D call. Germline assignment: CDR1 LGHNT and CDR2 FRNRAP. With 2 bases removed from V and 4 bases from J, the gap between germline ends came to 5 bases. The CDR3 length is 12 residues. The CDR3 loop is CASGLPSYGYTF. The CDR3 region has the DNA TGTGCTAGTGGTTTGCCCTCCTATGGCTACACCTTC.

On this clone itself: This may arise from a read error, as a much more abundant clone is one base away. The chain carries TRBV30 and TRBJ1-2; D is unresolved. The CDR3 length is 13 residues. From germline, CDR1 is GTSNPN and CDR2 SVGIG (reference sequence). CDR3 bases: TGTGCCTGGACCAAGGGTGGCGACTATGGCTACGCCTTC. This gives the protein CAWTKGGDYGYAF.

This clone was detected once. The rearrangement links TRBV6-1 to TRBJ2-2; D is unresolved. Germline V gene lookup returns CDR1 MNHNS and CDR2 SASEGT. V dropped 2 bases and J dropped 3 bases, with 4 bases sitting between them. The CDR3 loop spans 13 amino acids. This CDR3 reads CASSEQYTGELFF. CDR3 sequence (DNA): TGTGCCAGCAGTGAACAGTACACCGGGGAGCTGTTTTTT.

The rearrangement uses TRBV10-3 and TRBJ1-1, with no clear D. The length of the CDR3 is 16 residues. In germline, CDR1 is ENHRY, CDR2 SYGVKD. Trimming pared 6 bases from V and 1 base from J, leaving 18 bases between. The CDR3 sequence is CAIRSDGPVWNTEAFF. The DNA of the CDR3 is TGTGCCATCAGATCCGACGGGCCCGTATGGAACACTGAAGCTTTCTTT.

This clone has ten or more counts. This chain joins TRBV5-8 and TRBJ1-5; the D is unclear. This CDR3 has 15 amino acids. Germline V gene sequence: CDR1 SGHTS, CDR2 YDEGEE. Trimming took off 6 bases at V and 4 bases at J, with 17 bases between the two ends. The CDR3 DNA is TGTGCCAGCACAATTCCAGAAGGTTTTAATCAGCCCCAGCATTTT. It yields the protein CASTIPEGFNQPQHF. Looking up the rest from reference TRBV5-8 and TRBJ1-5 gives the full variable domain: EAGVTQSPTHLIKTRGQQATLRCSPISGHTSVYWYQQALGLGLQFLLWYDEGEERNRGNFPPRFSGRQFPNYSSELNVNALELEDSALYLCASTIPEGFNQPQHFGDGTRLSIL.

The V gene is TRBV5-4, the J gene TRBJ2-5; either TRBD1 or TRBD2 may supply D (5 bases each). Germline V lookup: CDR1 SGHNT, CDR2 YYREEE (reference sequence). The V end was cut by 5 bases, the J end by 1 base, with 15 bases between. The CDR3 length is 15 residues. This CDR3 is CASSSPLGTQETQYF. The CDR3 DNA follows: TGTGCCAGCAGTTCCCCTCTAGGGACCCAAGAGACCCAGTACTTC. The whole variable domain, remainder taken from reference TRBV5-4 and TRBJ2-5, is ETGVTQSPTHLIKTRGQQVTLRCSSQSGHNTVSWYQQALGQGPQFIFQYYREEENGRGNFPPRFSGLQFPNYSSELNVNALELDDSALYLCASSSPLGTQETQYFGPGTRLLVL.

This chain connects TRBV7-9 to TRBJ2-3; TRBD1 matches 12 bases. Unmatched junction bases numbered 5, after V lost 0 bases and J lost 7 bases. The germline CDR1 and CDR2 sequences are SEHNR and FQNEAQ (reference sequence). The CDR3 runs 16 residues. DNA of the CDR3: TGTGCCAGCAGCTTAGCGCGGGGACAGGGGGCACATACGCAGTATTTT. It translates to CASSLARGQGAHTQYF.

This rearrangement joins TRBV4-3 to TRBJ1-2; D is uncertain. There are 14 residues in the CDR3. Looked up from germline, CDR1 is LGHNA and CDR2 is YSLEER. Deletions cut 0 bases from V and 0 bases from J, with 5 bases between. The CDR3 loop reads CASSQERANYGYTF. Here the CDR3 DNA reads TGCGCCAGCAGCCAAGAGAGGGCTAACTATGGCTACACCTTC.

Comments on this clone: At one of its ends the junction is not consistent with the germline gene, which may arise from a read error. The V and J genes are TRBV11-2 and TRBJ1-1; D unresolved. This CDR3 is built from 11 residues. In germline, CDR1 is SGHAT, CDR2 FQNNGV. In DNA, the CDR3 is TGTGCCAGCAGAAGCTTTACGGCGTGGGTCTTT. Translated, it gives CASRSFTAWVF.